Listed below are T cell receptor beta chains from one sample, sequenced in a study of T cells in Graves' hyperthyroidism and ophthalmopathy. TCRdb re-called the multiplex PCR reads with MiXCR, one entry per CDR3 protein. The sample yields roughly 380,000 distinct CDR3 sequences, about a fifth seen once. The sequencing sample was made of blood. The receptors derive from a woman in her late teens or twenties with Graves' hyperthyroidism. Both conserved end residues are trimmed from each CDR3. Fields, in order: J gene, CDR3 length, clone size, V gene, CDR3 protein. Size is omitted from some rows. Given values are once, few, many or a class for expanded clones.

>TRBJ2-4|12|-|TRBV28
ASSLGQGGNIQY
>TRBJ2-5|13|few|TRBV30
ACFGTGRLQETQY
>TRBJ2-2|9|-|TRBV30
AWSRYGELF
>TRBJ2-7|11|-|TRBV12-3/TRBV12-4
ASRSTSSYEQY
>TRBJ2-7|11|-|TRBV4-2
ASRGATGGEQY
>TRBJ1-5|12|-|TRBV6-1
ASRHRASNQPQH
>TRBJ1-3|13|-|TRBV5-1
ASSLDGFSRNTIY
>TRBJ1-5|14|few|TRBV4-1
ASSQVMGQGNQPQH
>TRBJ2-5|11|many|TRBV14
ASSRTLQETQY
>TRBJ2-7|14|many|TRBV6-5
ASSSGLAGYSYEQY
>TRBJ2-5|12|many|TRBV6-1
ASSGEVVWETQY
>TRBJ1-3|14|many|TRBV6-5
ASSYSVSRTGNTIY
>TRBJ2-1|13|many|TRBV10-3
AIRGTSGAYNEQF
>TRBJ2-5|11|many|TRBV30
AWTVGSGETQY
>TRBJ1-5|13|-|TRBV27
ASSFIREGSQPQH
>TRBJ1-5|12|many|TRBV5-1
ASSLEGLSQPQH
>TRBJ1-2|13|many|TRBV10-2
ASSEYRDPSSGYT